The 26 T cell receptor beta chains listed next were all sequenced from one sample in a study of T cell changes during pregnancy in multiple sclerosis. TCRdb keeps only in-frame clones here, not all; method: immunoSEQ multiplex PCR. The sample carries roughly 68,000 clones, around 90% recorded once. The sequences come from peripheral blood, collected in the second trimester of pregnancy. These receptors were taken from a female donor in good health, enrolled as a control in a pregnancy study.

This rearrangement joins TRBV5-5 to TRBJ2-2, with D maybe TRBD2 (6 bases). The CDR3 loop spans 16 amino acids. The germline gives CDR1 SGHKS, CDR2 YYEKEE (reference sequence). V was clipped by 2 bases and J by 5 bases, with 16 bases between them. The CDR3 nucleotides read TGTGCCAGCAGCTTTTGGAGGGGAAAAGGGACCGGGGAGCTGTTTTTT. It codes for CASSFWRGKGTGELFF.

The chain carries TRBV7-2 and TRBJ2-7, with D tentatively TRBD1 (6 bases). V was trimmed by 5 bases and J by 3 bases, leaving 17 bases between them. This CDR3 spans 15 amino acids. Germline CDR1 is SGHTA and CDR2 is FQGNSA. The CDR3 region is CASSLTGQPNYEQYF. CDR3 DNA sequence: TGTGCCAGCAGCCTGACCGGACAGCCCAACTACGAGCAGTACTTC.

This chain connects TRBV7-9 to TRBJ2-1, with D possibly matching TRBD2 (5 bases). The CDR3 runs to 13 residues. Germline V gives CDR1 SEHNR, CDR2 FQNEAQ (reference sequence). Trimming took 5 bases from V and 1 from J, leaving 6 bases between them. This CDR3 reads CASSGRSYNEQFF. The CDR3 DNA sequence: TGTGCCAGCAGCGGGAGATCCTACAATGAGCAGTTCTTC.

V is TRBV4-2 and J is TRBJ2-7, with TRBD1 matching 11 bases. The CDR3 is 15 amino acids. The ends lost 6 bases at V and 0 bases at J; junction bases unmatched: 4. Germline loops: CDR1 LGHNA, CDR2 YNFKEQ. This CDR3 reads CASRTGTGGSYEQYF. The CDR3 region has the DNA TGTGCCAGCAGAACCGGGACAGGGGGCTCCTACGAGCAGTACTTC.

This clone occurred once. The rearrangement links TRBV5-1 to TRBJ1-3; D is uncertain. This CDR3 comprises 15 residues. Germline CDR1 and CDR2: SGHRS and YFSETQ. Trimming pared 3 bases from V and 0 bases from J, leaving 10 bases between. This CDR3 reads CASSSNTVSGNTIYF. DNA of the CDR3: TGCGCCAGCAGCTCAAACACAGTCTCTGGAAACACCATATATTTT.

The chain employs TRBV2 and TRBJ2-7, with 8 bases fitting TRBD1. This CDR3 region has 16 residues. V lost 6 bases and J lost 6; bases outside the gene matches: 16. Germline V gene data show CDR1 as SNHLY and CDR2 as FYNNEI. The DNA of the CDR3 is TGTGCCAGCAGCCAAGAGGGCGGCAGGGGGCCCCTCGAGCAGTACTTC. This gives the protein CASSQEGGRGPLEQYF.

The chain joins TRBV27 to TRBJ2-2, with D uncertain. This CDR3 spans 14 amino acids. With 2 bases removed from V and 4 bases from J, the gap between germline ends came to 8 bases. The germline CDR1 and CDR2 sequences are MNHEY and SMNVEV (reference sequence). CDR3 in DNA: TGTGCCAGCAGTTTAGGGCCAGTCACCGGGGAGCTGTTTTTT. Protein sequence: CASSLGPVTGELFF.

The J gene is TRBJ2-1, the V gene TRBV2; 7 bases fit TRBD1. Germline V lookup: CDR1 SNHLY, CDR2 FYNNEI. This CDR3 is built from 16 residues. Trimming at V came to 4 bases and at J to 7 bases, leaving 13 bases not matched to a gene. CDR3 nucleotides: TGTGCCAGCAGTGTCCGGGCAGGGGGTAGTTCGAATGAGCAGTTCTTC. Translated, it gives CASSVRAGGSSNEQFF.

This clone was observed once. V and J are TRBV28 and TRBJ1-2; TRBD1 agrees at 7 bases. CDR3 size: 12 residues. The J segment lost 6 bases and the V segment lost 5 bases, leaving 3 bases of the junction unmatched. Germline values: CDR1 MDHEN, CDR2 SYDVKM. In DNA, the CDR3 is TGTGCCAGCAGTCAAGGGGGCGATGGCTACACCTTC. It codes for CASSQGGDGYTF.

The V and J genes are TRBV19 and TRBJ1-1; a possible D gene is TRBD1 (5 bases). Germline loops: CDR1 LNHDA, CDR2 SQIVND (reference sequence). V was clipped by 0 bases and J by 5 bases, with 13 bases between them. The CDR3 is made up of 15 amino acids. The CDR3 spells CASSIDSGKGTEAFF. The CDR3 bases are TGTGCCAGTAGTATAGACTCAGGGAAGGGAACTGAAGCTTTCTTT.

Here the CDR3 reads CASSFQGANEKLFF. The CDR3 DNA reads as TGTGCCAGCAGCTTTCAGGGGGCTAATGAAAAACTGTTTTTT. The chain is built from TRBV7-2 and TRBJ1-4; 7 bases map to TRBD1. This CDR3 is built from 14 residues. Germline values: CDR1 SGHTA, CDR2 FQGNSA. V lost 3 bases to trimming and J lost 3 bases; unmatched junction nucleotides: 1.

The chain joins TRBV7-3 to TRBJ1-1; D perhaps matches TRBD1 (5 bases). V was clipped by 5 bases and J by 0 bases, with 10 bases between them. Germline V lookup: CDR1 SGHTA, CDR2 FQGTGA. This CDR3 region has 14 residues. This chain's CDR3 is CASSDGGVNTEAFF. The CDR3 nucleotides are TGTGCCAGCAGCGACGGGGGGGTGAACACTGAAGCTTTCTTT.

The V and J genes are TRBV7-2 and TRBJ1-4, with no clear D. Germline CDR1 SGHTA, CDR2 FQGNSA. V lost 1 base to trimming and J lost 8 bases, with 8 bases between them. This CDR3 has 13 residues. The CDR3 DNA follows: TGTGCCAGCAGCTTAGGTTCGGGGGAAAAACTGTTTTTT. It yields the protein CASSLGSGEKLFF. The full variable domain, completed using reference TRBV7-2 and TRBJ1-4, is GAGVSQSPSNKVTEKGKDVELRCDPISGHTALYWYRQSLGQGLEFLIYFQGNSAPDKSGLPSDRFSAERTGGSVSTLTIQRTQQEDSAVYLCASSLGSGEKLFFGSGTQLSVL.

The gene calls are TRBV28 and TRBJ1-4; TRBD1 might be the D (5 bases). This CDR3 is built from 16 residues. Deletions cut 5 bases from V and 6 bases from J, with 19 bases between. Germline V gene sequence: CDR1 MDHEN, CDR2 SYDVKM. Here the CDR3 reads CASSPTTGRGDEKLFF. Written as DNA, the CDR3 is TGTGCCAGCAGTCCCACGACCGGGCGGGGGGATGAAAAACTGTTTTTT. Based on the CDR3 plus reference TRBV28 and TRBJ1-4, the full variable domain is DVKVTQSSRYLVKRTGEKVFLECVQDMDHENMFWYRQDPGLGLRLIYFSYDVKMKEKGDIPEGYSVSREKKERFSLILESASTNQTSMYLCASSPTTGRGDEKLFFGSGTQLSVL.

The chain has TRBV10-1 and TRBJ2-7, with 10 bases fitting TRBD1. The trim removed 0 bases at V and 4 bases at J, leaving 3 bases unmatched. The CDR3 loop spans 15 amino acids. CDR1 is WNHNN and CDR2 is SYGVQD in the germline V gene (reference sequence). This chain's CDR3 is CASSESGTGEYEQYF. CDR3 coding DNA: TGCGCCAGCAGTGAGTCGGGGACAGGGGAGTACGAGCAGTACTTC.

The chain joins TRBV5-1 to TRBJ1-4; TRBD1 aligns across 9 bases. Germline CDR1 is SGHRS and CDR2 is YFSETQ. Trimming cost V 3 bases and J 8 bases; bases outside gene matches: 5. The CDR3 is 14 residues long. In DNA form, the CDR3 reads TGCGCCAGCAGCTCCGGGACAGGGTCCGAAAAACTGTTTTTT. Residues: CASSSGTGSEKLFF.

The chain combines TRBV28 with TRBJ2-1, with 8 bases identical to TRBD2. Germline CDR1 reads MDHEN; CDR2 reads SYDVKM. This CDR3 comprises 16 residues. With 6 bases clipped from V and 4 bases from J, the junction kept 11 bases outside the gene matches. The CDR3 nucleotides are TGTGCCAGCAGCCTTGTGGGGCGGGAGGATTACAATGAGCAGTTCTTC. It codes for CASSLVGREDYNEQFF.

The J gene is TRBJ2-7, the V gene TRBV10-3, with D unclear. The CDR3 covers 14 residues. Germline V gene sequence: CDR1 ENHRY, CDR2 SYGVKD. Trimming took off 0 bases at V and 1 base at J, with 7 bases between the two ends. CDR3 region: CAISESDLSYEQYF. The CDR3 bases are TGTGCCATCAGTGAGTCCGACTTATCCTACGAGCAGTACTTC.

The chain joins TRBV5-8 to TRBJ1-2; D possibly corresponds to TRBD1 (6 bases). The germline V gene encodes CDR1 SGHTS and CDR2 YDEGEE. The CDR3 is made up of 16 amino acids. V shed 7 bases and J shed 3 bases, with 22 bases lying between them. CDR3 nucleotides: TGTGCCAGCCTCAGGGGCAGCCGGGTTAATTACTATGGCTACACCTTC. Translated, it gives CASLRGSRVNYYGYTF.

This chain uses TRBV27 with TRBJ2-7; 8 bases line up with TRBD1. The V gene's germline CDR1 is MNHEY and CDR2 SMNVEV (reference sequence). Unmatched junction bases numbered 6, after V lost 4 bases and J lost 4 bases. The CDR3 has 14 amino acids. The CDR3 sequence: CASSSRGRKYEQYF. The CDR3 nucleotides are TGTGCCAGCAGTTCCAGGGGGCGCAAATACGAGCAGTACTTC.

The chain combines TRBV25-1 with TRBJ1-5; TRBD1 matches at 9 bases. This CDR3 comprises 15 residues. CDR1 and CDR2 (germline): MGHDK, SYGVNS. J gave up 4 bases and V 1 base, and 2 bases lay outside the gene matches. The CDR3 here is CASSESDRGNQPQHF. The DNA of the CDR3 is TGTGCCAGCAGTGAATCCGACAGGGGGAATCAGCCCCAGCATTTT.

The chain is built from TRBV6-4 and TRBJ2-2; TRBD2 agrees at 10 bases. CDR1 and CDR2 from the germline V gene are MRHNA and SNTAGT. Unmatched junction bases numbered 2, after V lost 3 bases and J lost 4 bases. This CDR3 is built from 15 residues. Here the CDR3 DNA reads TGTGCCAGCAGTGAGCAGCGGGGGGGCACCGGGGAGCTGTTTTTT. It encodes CASSEQRGGTGELFF.

The chain recombines TRBV9 with TRBJ2-1; 12 nucleotides align to TRBD1. Germline assignment: CDR1 SGDLS and CDR2 YYNGEE. There are 17 residues in the CDR3. The J segment lost 7 bases and the V segment lost 2 bases, leaving 10 bases of the junction unmatched. CDR3 region: CASSVLSGTGGGNEQFF. CDR3 nucleotide sequence: TGTGCCAGCAGCGTCCTATCGGGGACAGGGGGCGGGAATGAGCAGTTCTTC.

The rearrangement joins TRBV7-9 to TRBJ2-1; 11 bases are shared with TRBD2. This CDR3 comprises 16 residues. After removal of 5 bases from V and 1 base from J, the junction contained 4 bases not matched to a gene. CDR1 is SEHNR, CDR2 FQNEAQ, per germline (reference sequence). The CDR3 is CASSPSSGGSYNEQFF. As DNA, the CDR3 is TGTGCCAGCAGCCCATCTAGCGGGGGGTCCTACAATGAGCAGTTCTTC.

J is TRBJ2-7 and V is TRBV7-9; TRBD2 matches at 11 bases. The germline V gene has CDR1 SEHNR and CDR2 FQNEAQ (reference sequence). Trimming took 5 bases from V and 4 from J; bases not matched to a gene: 7. The CDR3 is 15 residues long. CDR3 sequence: CASSPTSGSGYEQYF. The CDR3 bases are TGTGCCAGCAGCCCAACTAGCGGGAGTGGGTACGAGCAGTACTTC.

This clone was detected once. This chain uses TRBV19 with TRBJ2-5; 9 bases match TRBD1. There are 14 residues in the CDR3. The trim removed 5 bases at V and 5 bases at J, leaving 6 bases unmatched. CDR1 is LNHDA, CDR2 SQIVND, per germline (reference sequence). Here the CDR3 reads CASSLRTGDETQYF. CDR3 in DNA: TGTGCCAGTAGTCTTCGGACAGGGGACGAGACCCAGTACTTC.